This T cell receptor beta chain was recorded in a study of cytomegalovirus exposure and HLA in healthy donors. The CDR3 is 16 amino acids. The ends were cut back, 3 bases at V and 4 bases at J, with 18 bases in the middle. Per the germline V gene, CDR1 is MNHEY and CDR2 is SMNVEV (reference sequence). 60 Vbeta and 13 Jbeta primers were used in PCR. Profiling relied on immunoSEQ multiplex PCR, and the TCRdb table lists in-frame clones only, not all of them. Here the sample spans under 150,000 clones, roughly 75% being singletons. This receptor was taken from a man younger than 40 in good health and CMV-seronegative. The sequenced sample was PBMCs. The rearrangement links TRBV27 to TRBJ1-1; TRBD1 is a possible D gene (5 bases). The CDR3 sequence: CASSLVLGPGGTEAFF. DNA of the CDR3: TGTGCCAGCAGTTTGGTTCTGGGGCCGGGGGGCACTGAAGCTTTCTTT.